This T cell receptor (beta chain) was captured by sequencing in a study of Graves' ophthalmopathy and Graves' hyperthyroidism (dated by TCRdb to 2016 to 2019). In terms of the full investigation: Peripheral blood was collected at initial diagnosis, before any treatment. To explore V-J signatures that separate ophthalmopathy from hyperthyroidism, a discovery set of about a hundred patients was enrolled, consisting of 40 to 45 with ophthalmopathy and some 56 with stable hyperthyroidism. An independent validation cohort was composed of around 19 hyperthyroidism patients and around 15 patients who later progressed from hyperthyroidism to ophthalmopathy. The study used TCR beta repertoire signatures to distinguish Graves' ophthalmopathy from Graves' hyperthyroidism and to predict progression to ophthalmopathy. In total, 135 blood samples were TCR-sequenced: fewer than 50 ophthalmopathy, some 80 hyperthyroidism and some 17 hyperthyroidism-to-ophthalmopathy patients. T-cell repertoires of thyroid tissue and blood were compared in over 5 hyperthyroidism patients. Once sampling was done, hyperthyroidism patients were given methimazole at a starting dose of 30 mg daily, while ophthalmopathy patients were given high-dose intravenous methylprednisolone. Here is what the overall study found, with its caveats: In validation, the model predicted ophthalmopathy progression with more than 70% sensitivity and roughly 72% specificity; fewer than 15 predicted patients were CT-confirmed with GO in a median of 6.5 months. Sample size was not statistically predetermined, and group allocation was not concealed from the investigators. Most of the expanded thyroid clonotypes with a frequency above 0.001 were also detected in blood, and it was suggested that the thyroid immune response may be reflected by blood repertoires. Ophthalmopathy was separated from stable hyperthyroidism by the 13-signature model with roughly 88% sensitivity and approximately 84% specificity in cross-validation and with 80%/75% in the test set.

On this clonotype itself: Which antigen it targets is not known. Base qualities are not provided; no much larger clone lies one nucleotide away.

TCR beta CDR3 regions were amplified from RNA transcripts for repertoire sequencing. The first round was an RT-PCR using HTBI primers with the Qiagen OneStep RT-PCR kit, and this first round was followed by a second-round multiplex PCR, then size selection and purification. The libraries underwent paired-end sequencing with 100 bp reads on an Illumina HiSeq2000. As for the authors' bioinformatics: SOAPnuke was used to process the reads, throwing out any read that had adapters, had uncalled bases, had a mean Phred below 15, or lacked an exact constant-primer or identifier match. COPE v1.2.5 was used to merge the high-quality paired reads. Clonotypes were defined as unique nucleotide sequences and were aligned to IMGT TRB V, D and J references using MiTCR v1.1. The analysis was limited to V-J combinations with a frequency above 0.0001, which together covered just over 98% of the repertoires. For each V-J combination, a TCR clonal expansion and chaos score was defined as F50 clonal expansion divided by the chaos observed in the TCRdist matrix. Welch's t-statistics and random forest were used to reduce the features to 10 to 15 V-J combinations, which were then used as input to a naive Bayes classifier. The Morisita-Horn index was used to measure how similar the thyroid and blood repertoires were. In TCRdb, the public reads were trimmed at Q25 with fastp and aligned with MiXCR, with productive beta chains retained. Every CDR3 protein is listed once, alongside the most common genes and DNA of its rows. Here the V and J calls rest on TCRdb's processing, not on the authors' analysis. This sample lists under 400,000 distinct CDR3 sequences; around a sixth were detected once. The ten largest make up over 9% of the sample.

Ophthalmopathy patients had moderately to severely active disease, Clinical Activity Score of at least 3, NOSPECS grade of at least 4, and disease duration under 3 months. Patients with other autoimmune diseases, uncontrolled infections, pregnancy or lactation were excluded. Diagnosis relied on clinical symptoms, serum thyroxine, TRAb, thyroid ultrasound and orbital computed tomography. Ficoll-Paque density gradient centrifugation was used to isolate PBMCs from approximately 10 ml of fresh peripheral blood. Trizol reagent was used to extract the total RNA, and its quality was then checked on an Agilent 2100 Bioanalyzer. This sequence was found in an adult man with Graves' ophthalmopathy. Sequencing was done on a sample of peripheral blood.

The CDR3 protein: CASSVDLGQGASEQYF. Here is the DNA: TGTGCCAGCAGCGTAGACCTCGGACAGGGGGCCTCCGAGCAGTACTTC. Here the chain combines TRBV9 and TRBJ2-7, with TRBD1 matching 11 junction bases. The CDR3 runs 16 residues from the cysteine to the phenylalanine. The read is trimmed to its CDR3 DNA, 48 bases read in frame from base 1. Taken from the germline V gene, the CDR1 and CDR2 loops are SGDLS and YYNGEE. The junction shows trimming of 0 bases on V and 6 bases on J, and the gene matches do not reach 8 bases of it.